One and the same sample provided the 13 T cell receptor beta chains below, sequenced in a study of CD8 T cells in Susac syndrome. RNA was extracted with the RNeasy kit, and a quantity of roughly 0.5 to 1 ug was reverse transcribed using random hexamers. TCRdb reprocessed the immunoSEQ multiplex PCR reads with MiXCR, giving one entry per CDR3 protein. In the table there are roughly 150,000 distinct CDR3 sequences, 95% of which are singletons. Sequences were obtained from CD8+ T cells from PBMCs. The receptors derive from a human donor with Susac syndrome.

The V gene is TRBV29-1, the J gene TRBJ1-4; 8 positions match TRBD1. Germline loops: CDR1 SQVTM, CDR2 ANQGSEA. The CDR3 length is 14 residues. The CDR3 loop reads CRKWSRDRKEKLFF. The CDR3 DNA reads as TGCAGAAAATGGTCCCGGGACAGGAAAGAAAAACTGTTTTTT.

This chain joins TRBV7-8 and TRBJ2-5, with 15 bases identical to TRBD2. This CDR3 spans 16 amino acids. Losses at the gene ends were 0 bases for V and 5 bases for J; bases not matched to a gene: 1. Germline CDR1 and CDR2: SGHVS and FQNEAQ. CDR3 loop: CASSLAGLAGGETQYF. The DNA for the CDR3 is TGTGCCAGCAGCTTAGCAGGACTAGCGGGAGGGGAGACCCAGTACTTC.

This chain joins TRBV5-1 and TRBJ2-4; 10 bases align to TRBD2. J was trimmed by 8 bases and V by 4 bases; bases with no gene match: 12. This CDR3 is built from 16 residues. Germline CDR1 reads SGHRS; CDR2 reads YFSETQ. CDR3 residues: CASSPEAGTSGDIQYF. The CDR3 coding sequence is TGCGCCAGCAGCCCCGAGGCAGGTACTAGCGGGGACATTCAGTACTTC. Filled out from reference TRBV5-1 and TRBJ2-4, the complete variable domain reads KAGVTQTPRYLIKTRGQQVTLSCSPISGHRSVSWYQQTPGQGLQFLFEYFSETQRNKGNFPGRFSGRQFSNSRSEMNVSTLELGDSALYLCASSPEAGTSGDIQYFGAGTRLSVL.

V and J are TRBV27 and TRBJ2-1; no reliable D call. V was cut by 4 bases and J by 7 bases, with 8 bases left in between. The CDR3 is 12 amino acids. Germline V CDR1 and CDR2: MNHEY, SMNVEV (reference sequence). CDR3 coding DNA: TGTGCCAGCAGTTATGACCCGAATGAGCAGTTCTTC. Its translation: CASSYDPNEQFF.

The chain recombines TRBV7-9 with TRBJ2-5; the D is unclear. The CDR3 contains 13 residues. Germline CDR1 and CDR2: SEHNR and FQNEAQ (reference sequence). V was shortened by 8 bases and J by 5 bases, with 15 bases between the two germline ends. CDR3 DNA: TGTGCCAGCTTGGCGTATGGAGATGAGACCCAGTACTTC. It yields the protein CASLAYGDETQYF.

This clonotype was recorded only once. The V and J genes are TRBV16 and TRBJ1-1; 7 nucleotides align to TRBD1. CDR3 size: 15 residues. Germline V gene sequence: CDR1 KGHSY, CDR2 FQNENV. With V trimmed by 3 bases and J by 5 bases, 9 bases remained unmatched. This CDR3 is CASSQGTAGGTEAFF. The CDR3 nucleotides are TGTGCCAGCAGCCAGGGGACAGCAGGAGGGACTGAAGCTTTCTTT.

The chain combines TRBV11-2 with TRBJ2-7; 9 positions match TRBD1. Germline trimming cut 4 bases from V and 2 bases from J; bases unmatched to any gene: 6. This CDR3 region has 15 residues. CDR1 and CDR2 (germline): SGHAT, FQNNGV. The DNA for the CDR3 is TGTGCCAGCAGCTGGGGACAGGGATACGCCTACGAGCAGTACTTC. Its translation: CASSWGQGYAYEQYF.

This chain joins TRBV27 and TRBJ2-7; 10 positions match TRBD1. The CDR3 is 16 amino acids. V trimming: 5 bases; J trimming: 4 bases; junction bases outside the gene matches: 11. CDR1 MNHEY and CDR2 SMNVEV come from the germline V gene (reference sequence). The CDR3 is CASSPSALDRGYEQYF. The CDR3 nucleotides are TGTGCCAGCAGTCCCTCGGCGTTGGACAGGGGGTACGAGCAGTACTTC.

This rearrangement joins TRBV28 to TRBJ2-7, with TRBD2 matching over 12 bases. Germline V gives CDR1 MDHEN, CDR2 SYDVKM. This CDR3 is built from 18 residues. V was pared by 6 bases and J by 2 bases, with 14 bases of the junction left unmatched. DNA for the CDR3: TGTGCCAGCAGCACCTCCTGGGCTAGCGGGAGGGGGGCCTACGAGCAGTACTTC. Residues: CASSTSWASGRGAYEQYF.

This clonotype was seen just once. This rearrangement joins TRBV3-1 to TRBJ2-1, with a tentative D call TRBD1 (6 bases). Germline V gene data show CDR1 as LGHDT and CDR2 as YNNKEL (reference sequence). V dropped 1 base and J dropped 3 bases, with 13 bases sitting between them. The CDR3 runs 16 residues. Written as DNA, the CDR3 is TGTGCCAGCAGCCAAGCTGGCAGGGGCCTCTACAATGAGCAGTTCTTC. This sequence encodes CASSQAGRGLYNEQFF.

This clonotype was counted a few times. The V call is TRBV27, the J call TRBJ1-1; weak D call: TRBD1 (5 bases). CDR3 size: 13 residues. In germline, CDR1 is MNHEY, CDR2 SMNVEV (reference sequence). Trimming pared 5 bases from V and 2 bases from J, leaving 9 bases between. The CDR3 here is CASSPRGNTEAFF. Here the CDR3 DNA reads TGTGCCAGCAGTCCGAGGGGTAACACTGAAGCTTTCTTT.

The chain joins TRBV7-9 to TRBJ2-3; 13 positions agree with TRBD2. The CDR3 sequence is 14 residues long. Germline V gives CDR1 SEHNR, CDR2 FQNEAQ (reference sequence). J gave up 9 bases and V 5 bases, and 5 bases lay outside the gene matches. The chain's CDR3 is CASSPLAGGPTQYF. The CDR3 DNA follows: TGTGCCAGCAGCCCACTAGCGGGAGGGCCAACGCAGTATTTT.

The rearrangement links TRBV3-1 to TRBJ2-7; the D gene is possibly TRBD2 (6 bases). The V end lost 4 bases, the J end lost 4 bases, and 20 bases lay between the germline ends. The germline gives CDR1 LGHDT, CDR2 YNNKEL (reference sequence). The CDR3 totals 16 residues. In nucleotides, the CDR3 is TGTGCCAGCAGCCTAGGACTAACCGGTACAGTGTACGAGCAGTACTTC. Translating it yields CASSLGLTGTVYEQYF.